The rows below give T cell receptor beta chains drawn from one sample of a study of naive and memory T cell subsets. MiXCR, run by TCRdb on the UMI-ligation and nested PCR reads, gives a single entry per CDR3 protein. The sample contains about 100,000 distinct CDR3 sequences, about 14% of which appear only once. Sequenced sample: naive CD8+ T cells from blood. All receptors derive from a human donor in good health. The CDR3 runs from the conserved cysteine through the conserved F or W. Fields, in order: J gene, D gene, V gene, clone size, CDR3 protein, CDR3 DNA. The D gene is left open where the match is weak. Part of the rows lack a size; the others show once, few, many or a class for expanded clones.

J gene: TRBJ1-5; D gene: -; V gene: TRBV9; clone size: few; CDR3 protein: CASSPSGGNQPQHF; CDR3 DNA: TGTGCCAGCAGCCCTTCGGGTGGCAATCAGCCCCAGCATTTT
J gene: TRBJ2-1; D gene: -; V gene: TRBV7-3; clone size: -; CDR3 protein: CASSSPVGVSDNEQFF; CDR3 DNA: TGTGCCAGCAGCTCCCCCGTCGGTGTCAGCGACAATGAGCAGTTCTTC
J gene: TRBJ2-1; D gene: -; V gene: TRBV29-1; clone size: -; CDR3 protein: CSVGGSNEQFF; CDR3 DNA: TGCAGCGTTGGAGGGAGTAATGAGCAGTTCTTC
J gene: TRBJ1-6; D gene: -; V gene: TRBV15; clone size: -; CDR3 protein: CATSRESGGSPLHF; CDR3 DNA: TGTGCCACCAGCAGAGAGTCTGGTGGTTCACCCCTCCACTTT
J gene: TRBJ1-5; D gene: TRBD1; V gene: TRBV12-3/TRBV12-4; clone size: -; CDR3 protein: CASSPTTWTGYPNQPQHF; CDR3 DNA: TGTGCCAGCAGTCCAACGACCTGGACAGGCTATCCCAATCAGCCCCAGCATTTT
J gene: TRBJ2-3; D gene: TRBD1; V gene: TRBV5-6; clone size: -; CDR3 protein: CASSLGTGPDTQYF; CDR3 DNA: TGTGCCAGCAGCCTAGGGACAGGGCCAGATACGCAGTATTTT
J gene: TRBJ2-1; D gene: -; V gene: TRBV4-1; clone size: -; CDR3 protein: CASSQDHNAIYNEQFF; CDR3 DNA: TGCGCCAGCAGCCAAGATCACAATGCTATCTACAATGAGCAGTTCTTC
J gene: TRBJ2-7; D gene: -; V gene: TRBV7-6; clone size: -; CDR3 protein: CASSLDEGQLYEQYF; CDR3 DNA: TGTGCCAGCAGCTTAGATGAGGGACAACTCTACGAGCAGTACTTC
J gene: TRBJ2-7; D gene: -; V gene: TRBV5-1; clone size: -; CDR3 protein: CASSLGTETYEQYF; CDR3 DNA: TGCGCCAGCAGCCTAGGGACGGAAACCTACGAGCAGTACTTC
J gene: TRBJ2-7; D gene: -; V gene: TRBV27; clone size: few; CDR3 protein: CASMPGAGVGEQYF; CDR3 DNA: TGTGCCAGCATGCCCGGCGCAGGGGTAGGCGAGCAGTACTTC
J gene: TRBJ2-2; D gene: -; V gene: TRBV9; clone size: -; CDR3 protein: CASSKGDINTGELFF; CDR3 DNA: TGTGCCAGCAGCAAAGGGGATATTAACACCGGGGAGCTGTTTTTT
J gene: TRBJ2-5; D gene: -; V gene: TRBV27; clone size: many; CDR3 protein: CASASAVMQETQYF; CDR3 DNA: TGTGCCAGCGCCAGTGCTGTTATGCAAGAGACCCAGTACTTC
J gene: TRBJ1-2; D gene: -; V gene: TRBV29-1; clone size: many; CDR3 protein: CSVRDRTYGYTF; CDR3 DNA: TGCAGCGTTCGAGACAGAACCTATGGCTACACCTTC
J gene: TRBJ2-5; D gene: TRBD1; V gene: TRBV4-3; clone size: many; CDR3 protein: CASSREPWAGGYQETQYF; CDR3 DNA: TGCGCCAGCAGCCGGGAACCCTGGGCAGGGGGATATCAAGAGACCCAGTACTTC
J gene: TRBJ1-1; D gene: -; V gene: TRBV3-1; clone size: many; CDR3 protein: CASSQGLGQSDGAFF; CDR3 DNA: TGTGCCAGCAGCCAGGGCCTTGGACAATCTGACGGAGCTTTCTTT
J gene: TRBJ2-5; D gene: -; V gene: TRBV20-1; clone size: -; CDR3 protein: CSARVGEETQYF; CDR3 DNA: TGCAGTGCTAGAGTGGGGGAGGAGACCCAGTACTTC
J gene: TRBJ1-4; D gene: -; V gene: TRBV11-2; clone size: -; CDR3 protein: CARSLDGGSSEKLFF; CDR3 DNA: TGTGCCAGAAGCTTAGACGGGGGATCGTCTGAAAAACTGTTTTTT
J gene: TRBJ2-1; D gene: -; V gene: TRBV10-3; clone size: -; CDR3 protein: CAISESSVSYNEQFF; CDR3 DNA: TGTGCCATCAGTGAGTCGAGCGTCTCCTACAATGAGCAGTTCTTC
J gene: TRBJ2-3; D gene: TRBD2; V gene: TRBV3-1; clone size: -; CDR3 protein: CASSQSMSSGSWDTQYF; CDR3 DNA: TGTGCCAGCAGCCAATCTATGTCTAGCGGGAGCTGGGATACGCAGTATTTT
J gene: TRBJ2-7; D gene: TRBD1; V gene: TRBV6-5; clone size: few; CDR3 protein: CASSYGQVTYEQYF; CDR3 DNA: TGTGCCAGCAGTTACGGACAGGTTACCTACGAGCAGTACTTC
J gene: TRBJ2-2; D gene: -; V gene: TRBV29-1; clone size: -; CDR3 protein: CSSNGENTGELFF; CDR3 DNA: TGCAGCTCCAACGGGGAGAACACCGGGGAGCTGTTTTTT
J gene: TRBJ2-7; D gene: -; V gene: TRBV19; clone size: few; CDR3 protein: CASSGTGIVEQYF; CDR3 DNA: TGTGCCAGTAGTGGAACAGGGATAGTCGAGCAGTACTTC
J gene: TRBJ2-7; D gene: -; V gene: TRBV5-5; clone size: many; CDR3 protein: CASSFPSGSYEQYF; CDR3 DNA: TGTGCCAGCAGCTTCCCCTCGGGGTCCTACGAGCAGTACTTC
J gene: TRBJ2-2; D gene: -; V gene: TRBV5-6; clone size: -; CDR3 protein: CASSWYGGPPHTGELFF; CDR3 DNA: TGTGCCAGCAGCTGGTACGGTGGGCCACCCCACACCGGGGAGCTGTTTTTT
J gene: TRBJ1-5; D gene: -; V gene: TRBV12-3/TRBV12-4; clone size: few; CDR3 protein: CASSFGLGNQPQHF; CDR3 DNA: TGTGCCAGCAGTTTCGGGCTGGGCAATCAGCCCCAGCATTTT
J gene: TRBJ2-1; D gene: TRBD2; V gene: TRBV29-1; clone size: few; CDR3 protein: CSVDGSFSGISSYNEQFF; CDR3 DNA: TGCAGCGTTGACGGTTCTTTTAGCGGGATTAGCTCCTACAATGAGCAGTTCTTC
J gene: TRBJ2-4; D gene: TRBD2; V gene: TRBV4-3; clone size: many; CDR3 protein: CASSQEVAGVAKNIQYF; CDR3 DNA: TGCGCCAGCAGCCAAGAAGTAGCGGGGGTAGCCAAAAACATTCAGTACTTC
J gene: TRBJ1-5; D gene: -; V gene: TRBV15; clone size: -; CDR3 protein: CATSRALGTHEPQHF; CDR3 DNA: TGTGCCACCAGCAGGGCGTTAGGGACACACGAGCCCCAGCATTTT
J gene: TRBJ2-7; D gene: TRBD2; V gene: TRBV12-3/TRBV12-4; clone size: many; CDR3 protein: CASSRSGVYEQYF; CDR3 DNA: TGTGCCAGCAGCCGTAGCGGGGTCTACGAGCAGTACTTC
J gene: TRBJ2-1; D gene: TRBD2; V gene: TRBV6-5; clone size: many; CDR3 protein: CASTGLEDAEQFF; CDR3 DNA: TGTGCCAGCACCGGACTAGAAGACGCTGAGCAGTTCTTC
J gene: TRBJ1-1; D gene: -; V gene: TRBV19; clone size: few; CDR3 protein: CASSIIGNAEAFF; CDR3 DNA: TGTGCCAGTAGTATAATAGGCAACGCTGAAGCTTTCTTT
J gene: TRBJ2-7; D gene: -; V gene: TRBV19; clone size: many; CDR3 protein: CASSISGVSYEQYF; CDR3 DNA: TGTGCCAGTAGTATTTCAGGGGTCTCCTACGAGCAGTACTTC
J gene: TRBJ2-3; D gene: TRBD2; V gene: TRBV27; clone size: few; CDR3 protein: CASSPGLVYSDTQYF; CDR3 DNA: TGTGCCAGCAGTCCGGGACTAGTCTATTCGGATACGCAGTATTTT
J gene: TRBJ2-1; D gene: TRBD2; V gene: TRBV25-1; clone size: few; CDR3 protein: CASSRGRDSKIF; CDR3 DNA: TGTGCCAGCAGCCGCGGGAGGGACAGTAAAATCTTT
J gene: TRBJ2-1; D gene: -; V gene: TRBV4-3; clone size: -; CDR3 protein: CASSQGLKRAKYNEQFF; CDR3 DNA: TGCGCCAGCAGCCAAGGCTTAAAGCGGGCTAAATACAATGAGCAGTTCTTC
J gene: TRBJ1-5; D gene: -; V gene: TRBV15; clone size: few; CDR3 protein: CATSSPGNQPQHF; CDR3 DNA: TGTGCCACCAGCAGTCCGGGTAATCAGCCCCAGCATTTT
J gene: TRBJ2-3; D gene: -; V gene: TRBV6-5; clone size: few; CDR3 protein: CASSYFAGVTQYF; CDR3 DNA: TGTGCCAGCAGTTACTTCGCAGGGGTTACGCAGTATTTT
J gene: TRBJ2-1; D gene: TRBD1; V gene: TRBV29-1; clone size: few; CDR3 protein: CSVLHRDSIYNEQFF; CDR3 DNA: TGCAGCGTTTTACACCGGGACAGCATATACAATGAGCAGTTCTTC
J gene: TRBJ1-1; D gene: -; V gene: TRBV20-1; clone size: many; CDR3 protein: CSARGGVEAFF; CDR3 DNA: TGCAGTGCTAGGGGCGGCGTTGAAGCTTTCTTT
J gene: TRBJ2-7; D gene: -; V gene: TRBV4-2; clone size: -; CDR3 protein: CASSEQFFGAPEQYF; CDR3 DNA: TGTGCCAGCAGCGAACAATTCTTCGGCGCCCCCGAGCAGTACTTC
J gene: TRBJ1-5; D gene: TRBD1; V gene: TRBV4-1; clone size: many; CDR3 protein: CASSQDGPGGKGPQHF; CDR3 DNA: TGCGCCAGCAGCCAAGATGGGCCAGGGGGCAAGGGACCCCAGCATTTT
J gene: TRBJ2-5; D gene: -; V gene: TRBV27; clone size: few; CDR3 protein: CASRDFGETQYF; CDR3 DNA: TGTGCCAGCAGGGACTTTGGGGAGACCCAGTACTTC
J gene: TRBJ2-4; D gene: -; V gene: TRBV10-3; clone size: -; CDR3 protein: CAISAQGSKNIQYF; CDR3 DNA: TGTGCCATCAGTGCTCAGGGATCCAAAAACATTCAGTACTTC
J gene: TRBJ1-1; D gene: TRBD1; V gene: TRBV29-1; clone size: -; CDR3 protein: CSVQGARTEAFF; CDR3 DNA: TGCAGCGTACAGGGGGCTAGAACTGAAGCTTTCTTT
J gene: TRBJ2-3; D gene: TRBD2; V gene: TRBV24-1; clone size: few; CDR3 protein: CATSDALAGVMDTQYF; CDR3 DNA: TGTGCCACCAGTGATGCCCTAGCGGGAGTGATGGATACGCAGTATTTT
J gene: TRBJ2-7; D gene: -; V gene: TRBV11-2; clone size: few; CDR3 protein: CASSLLGSSYEQYF; CDR3 DNA: TGTGCCAGCAGCCTCCTAGGTAGCTCCTACGAGCAGTACTTC
J gene: TRBJ2-1; D gene: TRBD2; V gene: TRBV4-2; clone size: few; CDR3 protein: CASSQSSVGGALRDEQFF; CDR3 DNA: TGTGCCAGCAGCCAATCTTCGGTCGGGGGGGCCCTTCGTGATGAGCAGTTCTTC
J gene: TRBJ2-3; D gene: -; V gene: TRBV6-1; clone size: many; CDR3 protein: CASSLDSFTDTQYF; CDR3 DNA: TGTGCCAGCAGTTTGGACTCCTTCACAGATACGCAGTATTTT
J gene: TRBJ2-2; D gene: TRBD1; V gene: TRBV4-3; clone size: -; CDR3 protein: CASSHPPGQGTGELFF; CDR3 DNA: TGCGCCAGCAGCCACCCACCGGGACAGGGTACCGGGGAGCTGTTTTTT
J gene: TRBJ2-2; D gene: -; V gene: TRBV20-1; clone size: few; CDR3 protein: CSAEDLDRPNTGELFF; CDR3 DNA: TGCAGTGCTGAAGATCTGGACAGACCGAACACCGGGGAGCTGTTTTTT
J gene: TRBJ2-1; D gene: TRBD1; V gene: TRBV7-3; clone size: -; CDR3 protein: CASSRSPGGPNEQFF; CDR3 DNA: TGTGCCAGCAGCCGATCCCCAGGGGGCCCCAATGAGCAGTTCTTC
J gene: TRBJ2-3; D gene: TRBD2; V gene: TRBV20-1; clone size: many; CDR3 protein: CSASGLAGGRTDTQYF; CDR3 DNA: TGCAGTGCTAGTGGTCTAGCGGGAGGGAGGACAGATACGCAGTATTTT